Listed below are T cell receptor beta chains from one sample, sequenced in a study of CD8+ T cells in alopecia areata. The data were produced by immunoSEQ multiplex PCR, yet TCRdb's version contains in-frame clones alone and is incomplete. In the table there are about 180,000 clones, 67% of which are singletons. The sample consisted of CD8+ T cells sorted from blood, taken at week 0. These receptors were collected from a human donor with alopecia areata. Each CDR3 is given with its conserved first and last residue. The D gene is left open where the match is weak. The size of a clone is reported for some rows only, either as once, few or many, or as a class for expanded clones.

j_call | d_call | v_call | clone_size | cdr3_aa | cdr3_nt
TRBJ2-5 | TRBD2 | TRBV2 | - | CASSELRAGGPVETQYF | TGTGCCAGCAGTGAATTGAGGGCGGGGGGGCCGGTGGAGACCCAGTACTTC
TRBJ1-1 | - | TRBV7-9 | - | CASRFQNTEAFF | TGTGCCAGCAGATTCCAGAACACTGAAGCTTTCTTT
TRBJ1-1 | - | TRBV7-9 | - | CASSLEGGTEAFF | TGTGCCAGCAGCTTAGAGGGGGGGACTGAAGCTTTCTTT
TRBJ2-1 | - | TRBV5-1 | - | CASSLALRTRKENEQFF | TGCGCCAGCAGCTTGGCACTAAGGACGCGTAAAGAGAATGAGCAGTTCTTC
TRBJ2-1 | - | TRBV7-9 | - | CASSHRGAAGVYNEQFF | TGTGCCAGCAGTCACAGGGGCGCAGCGGGGGTATACAATGAGCAGTTCTTC
TRBJ2-7 | TRBD1 | TRBV7-9 | - | CASSPTDRAEQYF | TGTGCCAGCAGTCCAACCGACAGGGCCGAGCAGTACTTC
TRBJ2-3 | TRBD1 | TRBV4-2 | once | CASSLATGGTDTQYF | TGTGCCAGCAGCCTCGCTACAGGGGGTACAGATACGCAGTATTTT
TRBJ2-3 | - | TRBV18 | - | CASSPYSTSSPDTQYF | TGTGCCAGCTCACCATATTCCACGAGCTCCCCAGATACGCAGTATTTT
TRBJ1-5 | TRBD1 | TRBV6-5 | once | CASSYGQGGQPQHF | TGTGCCAGCAGTTACGGGCAGGGGGGTCAGCCCCAGCATTTT
TRBJ1-1 | TRBD1 | TRBV27 | - | CASRDRVGTEAFF | TGTGCCAGCAGGGACAGGGTGGGCACTGAAGCTTTCTTT
TRBJ1-6 | - | TRBV2 | - | CATTTRWGDNSPLHF | TGTGCCACCACTACCCGATGGGGGGATAATTCACCCCTCCACTTT
TRBJ1-1 | - | TRBV10-3 | - | CAISESGRVNTEAFF | TGTGCCATCAGTGAGTCTGGCAGGGTGAACACTGAAGCTTTCTTT
TRBJ2-5 | TRBD1 | TRBV19 | - | CASRDRGETQYF | TGTGCCAGCCGGGACAGGGGGGAGACCCAGTACTTC
TRBJ2-5 | - | TRBV2 | - | CASSKNRETQYF | TGTGCCAGCAGTAAAAATCGGGAGACCCAGTACTTC
TRBJ2-3 | TRBD1 | TRBV4-1 | - | CASSPRDRFTQYF | TGCGCCAGCAGCCCCCGGGACAGATTTACGCAGTATTTT
TRBJ2-3 | TRBD1 | TRBV13 | few | CASSLFRDRGNTDTQYF | TGTGCCAGCAGCTTATTCCGGGACAGGGGGAACACAGATACGCAGTATTTT
TRBJ2-7 | - | TRBV29-1 | - | CSVEDPNSSYEQYF | TGCAGCGTTGAAGATCCCAATAGCTCCTACGAGCAGTACTTC
TRBJ2-7 | - | TRBV7-9 | - | CASSFQTAPGYF | TGTGCCAGCAGCTTTCAGACAGCCCCGGGGTACTTC
TRBJ2-5 | TRBD2 | TRBV13 | - | CASTGGGGPGETQYF | TGTGCCAGCACCGGCGGCGGGGGGCCGGGTGAGACCCAGTACTTC
TRBJ1-2 | TRBD1 | TRBV7-9 | - | CASSSRGGTAGYTF | TGTGCCAGCAGCTCGCGTGGGGGGACAGCTGGCTACACCTTC
TRBJ2-3 | TRBD1 | TRBV6-5 | - | CASSYSTGVDTQYF | TGTGCCAGCAGTTACTCGACAGGGGTGGATACGCAGTATTTT
TRBJ2-1 | - | TRBV27 | - | CASSHPLYSEQFF | TGTGCCAGCAGCCATCCGCTCTACAGTGAGCAGTTCTTC
TRBJ1-1 | - | TRBV2 | - | CASMGWSLDTEAFF | TGTGCCAGCATGGGGTGGTCGTTGGACACTGAAGCTTTCTTT
TRBJ1-4 | - | TRBV5-6 | - | CASSLSRSNEKLFF | TGTGCCAGCAGCTTGAGCAGATCTAATGAAAAACTGTTTTTT
TRBJ2-5 | - | TRBV29-1 | - | CSVDGLTQETQYF | TGCAGCGTTGATGGTCTGACCCAAGAGACCCAGTACTTC
TRBJ2-2 | - | TRBV19 | - | CASSMVGGYTGELFF | TGTGCCAGTAGTATGGTGGGGGGATACACCGGGGAGCTGTTTTTT
TRBJ2-1 | - | TRBV30 | - | CAWIGAYNEQFF | TGTGCCTGGATAGGGGCCTACAATGAGCAGTTCTTC
TRBJ2-1 | TRBD2 | TRBV27 | - | CASSSGDYSYNEQFF | TGTGCCAGCAGTTCCGGGGACTACTCCTACAATGAGCAGTTCTTC
TRBJ1-1 | - | TRBV11-2 | few | CASSLGREAFF | TGTGCCAGCAGCTTGGGCCGTGAAGCTTTCTTT
TRBJ2-5 | - | TRBV13 | - | CASSSGEGTAQETQYF | TGTGCCAGCAGCTCAGGTGAAGGGACGGCCCAAGAGACCCAGTACTTC
TRBJ1-5 | - | TRBV27 | - | CASSLSGAGQPQHF | TGTGCCAGCAGTTTATCGGGGGCTGGCCAGCCCCAGCATTTT
TRBJ2-7 | TRBD1 | TRBV2 | many | CASRIRDRGVYEQYF | TGTGCCAGCAGGATCCGGGACAGGGGGGTCTACGAGCAGTACTTC
TRBJ2-2 | - | TRBV4-2 | - | CASSQSDNTGELFF | TGTGCCAGCAGCCAATCGGACAACACCGGGGAGCTGTTTTTT
TRBJ1-1 | - | TRBV9 | - | CASSPDAEAFF | TGTGCCAGCAGCCCCGATGCTGAAGCTTTCTTT
TRBJ1-1 | - | TRBV19 | - | CASSPRGQPENTEAFF | TGTGCCAGTAGTCCCCGGGGGCAACCCGAGAACACTGAAGCTTTCTTT
TRBJ2-2 | - | TRBV29-1 | few | CSVEPQMNTGELFF | TGCAGCGTTGAACCACAGATGAACACCGGGGAGCTGTTTTTT
TRBJ2-7 | TRBD1 | TRBV7-6 | few | CASSPKEQGAREQYF | TGTGCCAGCAGCCCCAAAGAGCAGGGGGCACGGGAGCAGTACTTC
TRBJ1-2 | - | TRBV27 | - | CASSFNINYGYTF | TGTGCCAGCAGTTTCAACATTAACTATGGCTACACCTTC
TRBJ2-5 | - | TRBV2 | - | CASSRETQYF | TGTGCCAGCAGTCGAGAGACCCAGTACTTC
TRBJ2-1 | - | TRBV30 | - | CAWRKEYNEQFF | TGTGCCTGGCGGAAGGAGTACAATGAGCAGTTCTTC
TRBJ2-7 | - | TRBV11-1 | - | CASSLEGRGSSYEQYF | TGTGCCAGCAGCTTAGAAGGGAGGGGGAGTTCCTACGAGCAGTACTTC
TRBJ1-1 | - | TRBV7-2 | - | CASSPRASGTEAFF | TGTGCCAGCAGCCCCCGCGCCTCGGGGACTGAAGCTTTCTTT
TRBJ1-1 | - | TRBV2 | - | CATITGFTNTEAFF | TGTGCCACCATCACAGGGTTCACGAACACTGAAGCTTTCTTT
TRBJ2-1 | - | TRBV27 | - | CASSFERPNAYNEQFF | TGTGCCAGCAGTTTCGAAAGACCAAACGCCTACAATGAGCAGTTCTTC
TRBJ2-1 | - | TRBV4-1 | - | CASSHDWDSSYNEQFF | TGCGCCAGCAGCCACGATTGGGATAGCTCCTACAATGAGCAGTTCTTC
TRBJ2-5 | - | TRBV11-3 | - | CASSLPAGAYQETQYF | TGTGCCAGCAGCTTACCCGCGGGGGCGTACCAAGAGACCCAGTACTTC
TRBJ1-1 | - | TRBV29-1 | - | CSVGGDLPNTEAFF | TGCAGCGTTGGTGGAGACCTACCGAACACTGAAGCTTTCTTT
TRBJ2-7 | TRBD1 | TRBV13 | few | CASSFTGQGFYEQYF | TGTGCCAGCAGCTTTACGGGACAGGGTTTCTACGAGCAGTACTTC
TRBJ2-3 | - | TRBV6-1 | - | CASREKWLRDTDTQYF | TGTGCCAGCAGGGAAAAGTGGCTCAGGGACACAGATACGCAGTATTTT